This T cell receptor (beta chain) was retrieved from a study of T cell responses to AZD1222 COVID-19 vaccine. Study-level points and caveats: Targets within unmutated variant regions were reportedly found for nearly half of spike-specific TCRs. Clonal diversity was possibly underestimated, and white British individuals and females predominated among donors. Repertoires were obtained solely post-peak T cell response.

Here immunoSEQ multiplex PCR was the method, and the copy in TCRdb shows in-frame clones only, minus some. This table holds under 170,000 clones, 80% to 95% found once. This clone showed up just once. Its specificity is not known. J lost 1 base, V lost 4 bases, and 2 bases had no gene match. Germline V gene data show CDR1 as SNHLY and CDR2 as FYNNEI. The CDR3 is 16 amino acids. Sample: peripheral blood, taken 28 days after the second AZD1222 dose. V is TRBV2 and J is TRBJ2-1; 12 bases are a match to TRBD2. This TCR was recovered from an adult who received the AZD1222 COVID-19 vaccine. In DNA, the CDR3 is TGTGCCAGCAGTGGAGGGACTAGCGGGTCCTACAATGAGCAGTTCTTC. This codes for CASSGGTSGSYNEQFF.